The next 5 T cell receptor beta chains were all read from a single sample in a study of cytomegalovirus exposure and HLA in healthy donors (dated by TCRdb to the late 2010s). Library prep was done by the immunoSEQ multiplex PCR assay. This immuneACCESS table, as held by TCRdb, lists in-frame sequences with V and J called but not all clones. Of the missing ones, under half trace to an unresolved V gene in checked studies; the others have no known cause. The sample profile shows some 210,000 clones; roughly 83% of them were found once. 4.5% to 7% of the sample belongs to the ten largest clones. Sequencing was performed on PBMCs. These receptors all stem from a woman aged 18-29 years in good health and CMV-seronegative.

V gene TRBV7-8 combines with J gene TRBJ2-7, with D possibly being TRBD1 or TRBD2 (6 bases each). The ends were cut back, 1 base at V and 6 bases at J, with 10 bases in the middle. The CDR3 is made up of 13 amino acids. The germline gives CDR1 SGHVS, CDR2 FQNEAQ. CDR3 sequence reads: CASSLEGGLEQYF. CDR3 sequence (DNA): TGTGCCAGCAGCTTAGAAGGGGGGCTCGAGCAGTACTTC.

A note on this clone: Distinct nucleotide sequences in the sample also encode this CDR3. The CDR3 loop reads CASSLGQGYNEQFF. CDR3 bases: TGCGCCAGCAGCTTGGGACAGGGCTACAATGAGCAGTTCTTC. The chain is built from TRBV5-1 and TRBJ2-1, with 7 bases aligning to TRBD1. The CDR3 length is 14 residues. J gave up 3 bases and V 0 bases, and 0 bases lay outside the gene matches. The germline CDR1 and CDR2 sequences are SGHRS and YFSETQ.

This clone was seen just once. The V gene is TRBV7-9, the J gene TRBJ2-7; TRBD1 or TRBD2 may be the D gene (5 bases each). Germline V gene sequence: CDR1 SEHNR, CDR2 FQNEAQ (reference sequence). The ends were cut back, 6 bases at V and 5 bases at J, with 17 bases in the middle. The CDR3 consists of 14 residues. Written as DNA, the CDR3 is TGTGCCAGCAGTTTCCCGGGACGGGGCAACGAGCAGTACTTC. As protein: CASSFPGRGNEQYF.

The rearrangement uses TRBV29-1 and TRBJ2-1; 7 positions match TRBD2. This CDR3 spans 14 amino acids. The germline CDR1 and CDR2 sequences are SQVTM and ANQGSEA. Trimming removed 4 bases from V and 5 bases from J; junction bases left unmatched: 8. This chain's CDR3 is CSVVSGTTHNEQFF. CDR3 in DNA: TGCAGCGTTGTCAGCGGGACGACTCACAATGAGCAGTTCTTC.

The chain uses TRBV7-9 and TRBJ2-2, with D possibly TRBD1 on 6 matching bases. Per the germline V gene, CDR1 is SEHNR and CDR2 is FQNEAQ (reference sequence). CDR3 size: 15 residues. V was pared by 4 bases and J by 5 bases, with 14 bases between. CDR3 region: CASSSGTQQTGELFF. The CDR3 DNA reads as TGTGCCAGCAGCTCAGGGACACAACAAACCGGGGAGCTGTTTTTT. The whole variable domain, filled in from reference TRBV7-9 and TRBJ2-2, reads DTGVSQNPRHKITKRGQNVTFRCDPISEHNRLYWYRQTLGQGPEFLTYFQNEAQLEKSRLLSDRFSAERPKGSFSTLEIQRTEQGDSAMYLCASSSGTQQTGELFFGEGSRLTVL.